This T cell receptor beta chain was sequenced for a study of cytomegalovirus exposure and HLA in healthy donors. This CDR3 has 15 amino acids. Germline V gives CDR1 MNHEY, CDR2 SMNVEV (reference sequence). The PCR ran on 60 Vbeta and 13 Jbeta primers. Repertoires were generated with immunoSEQ multiplex PCR, while TCRdb's copy carries only in-frame clones and drops some. This sample has about 140,000 clones, with about 75% found just once. The V gene is TRBV27, the J gene TRBJ2-5; a possible D gene is TRBD1 (5 bases). The J call may be in error: the DNA end matches TRBJ2-7 better. Sequenced input: PBMCs. The receptor was derived from a man in his late teens or twenties in good health and CMV-seronegative. The CDR3 nucleotides are TGTGCCAGCAGTTTATCGTGGGGCGGATCCTACGAGCAGTACTTC. It is translated as CASSLSWGGSYEQYF.